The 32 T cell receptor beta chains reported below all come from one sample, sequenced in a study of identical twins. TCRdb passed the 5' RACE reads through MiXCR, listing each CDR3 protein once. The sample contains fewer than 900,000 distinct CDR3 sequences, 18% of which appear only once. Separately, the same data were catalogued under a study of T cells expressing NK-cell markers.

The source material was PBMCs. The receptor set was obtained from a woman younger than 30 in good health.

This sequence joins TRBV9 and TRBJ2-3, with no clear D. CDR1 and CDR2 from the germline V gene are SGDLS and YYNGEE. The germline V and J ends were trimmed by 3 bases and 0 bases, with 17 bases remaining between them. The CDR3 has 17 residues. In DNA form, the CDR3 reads TGTGCCAGCAGCGCCCGGGTAACGTCCGATAGCACAGATACGCAGTATTTT. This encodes CASSARVTSDSTDTQYF.

For the CDR3, the DNA is TGTGCCAGCAGTTTAGGGCAGGGGGCGGTAGATACGCAGTATTTT. Translated, it gives CASSLGQGAVDTQYF. The chain is built from TRBV12-3 or TRBV12-4 and TRBJ2-3; 8 bases are a match to TRBD1. Losses at the gene ends were 1 base for V and 5 bases for J; bases not matched to a gene: 5. The CDR3 spans 15 residues.

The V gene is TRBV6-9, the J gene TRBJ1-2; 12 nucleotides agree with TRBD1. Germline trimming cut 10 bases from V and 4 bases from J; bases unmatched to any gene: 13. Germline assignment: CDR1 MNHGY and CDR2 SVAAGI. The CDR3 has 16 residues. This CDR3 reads CATEAGQGAYGYGYTF. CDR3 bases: TGTGCCACCGAAGCGGGACAGGGGGCTTATGGCTATGGCTACACCTTC.

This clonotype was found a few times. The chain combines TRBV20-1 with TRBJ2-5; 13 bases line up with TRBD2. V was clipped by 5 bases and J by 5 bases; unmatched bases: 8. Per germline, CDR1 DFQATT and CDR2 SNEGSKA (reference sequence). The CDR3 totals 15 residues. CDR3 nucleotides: TGCAGTGCTGTGACTAGCGGGAGGATTATGGAGACCCAGTACTTC. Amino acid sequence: CSAVTSGRIMETQYF.

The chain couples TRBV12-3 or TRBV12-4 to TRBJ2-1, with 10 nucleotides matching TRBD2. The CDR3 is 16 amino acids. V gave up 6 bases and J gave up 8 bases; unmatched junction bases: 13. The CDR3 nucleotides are TGTGCCAGCAGCCCCATGATAGCGGGGGGTTTCCATGAGCAGTTCTTC. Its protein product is CASSPMIAGGFHEQFF.

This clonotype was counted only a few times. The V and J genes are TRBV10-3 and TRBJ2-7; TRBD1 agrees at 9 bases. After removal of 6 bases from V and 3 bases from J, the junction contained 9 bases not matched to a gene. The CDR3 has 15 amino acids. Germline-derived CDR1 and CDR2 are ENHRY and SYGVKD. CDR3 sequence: CAIRTTGTGFYEQYF. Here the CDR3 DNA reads TGTGCCATCAGAACTACCGGGACAGGGTTCTACGAGCAGTACTTC.

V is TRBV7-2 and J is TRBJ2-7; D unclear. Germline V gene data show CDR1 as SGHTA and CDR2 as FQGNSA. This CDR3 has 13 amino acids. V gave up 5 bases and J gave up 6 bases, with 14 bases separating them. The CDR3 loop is CASSLYASLEQYF. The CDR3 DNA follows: TGTGCCAGCAGCCTCTACGCCTCACTCGAGCAGTACTTC.

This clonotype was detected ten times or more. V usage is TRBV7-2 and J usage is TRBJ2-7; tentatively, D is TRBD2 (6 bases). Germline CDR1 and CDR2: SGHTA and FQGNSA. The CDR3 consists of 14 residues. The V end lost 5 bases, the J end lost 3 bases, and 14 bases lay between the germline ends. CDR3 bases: TGTGCCAGCAGCCAAACTAGCACAGACTACGAGCAGTACTTC. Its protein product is CASSQTSTDYEQYF.

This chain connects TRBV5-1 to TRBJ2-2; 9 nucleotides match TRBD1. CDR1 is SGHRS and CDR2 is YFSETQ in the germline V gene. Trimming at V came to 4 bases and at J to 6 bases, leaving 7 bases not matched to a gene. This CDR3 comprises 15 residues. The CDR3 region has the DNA TGCGCCAGCAGCCCAGCCCGACAGGGGGCCGGGGAGCTGTTTTTT. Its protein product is CASSPARQGAGELFF.

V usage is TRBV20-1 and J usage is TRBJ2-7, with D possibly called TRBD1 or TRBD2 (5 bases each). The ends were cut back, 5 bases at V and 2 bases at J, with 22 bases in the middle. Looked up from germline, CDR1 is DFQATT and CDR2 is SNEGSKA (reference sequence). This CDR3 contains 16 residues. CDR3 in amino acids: CSAPRTGLGVTYEQYF. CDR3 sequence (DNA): TGCAGTGCTCCTCGGACGGGATTGGGGGTTACCTACGAGCAGTACTTC.

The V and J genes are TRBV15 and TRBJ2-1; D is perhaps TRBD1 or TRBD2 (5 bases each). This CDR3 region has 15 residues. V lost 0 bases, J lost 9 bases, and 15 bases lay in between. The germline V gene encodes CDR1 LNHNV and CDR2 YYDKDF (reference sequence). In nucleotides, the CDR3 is TGTGCCACCAGCAGAGAGTCGAGGGGTCGGTTTGAGCAGTTCTTC. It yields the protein CATSRESRGRFEQFF.

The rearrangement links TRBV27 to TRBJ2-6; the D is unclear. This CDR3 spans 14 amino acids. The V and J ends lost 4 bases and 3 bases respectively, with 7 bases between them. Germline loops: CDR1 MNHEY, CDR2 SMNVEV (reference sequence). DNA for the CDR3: TGTGCCAGCAGTTCCCCTTTTGGGGCCAACGTCCTGACTTTC. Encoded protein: CASSSPFGANVLTF.

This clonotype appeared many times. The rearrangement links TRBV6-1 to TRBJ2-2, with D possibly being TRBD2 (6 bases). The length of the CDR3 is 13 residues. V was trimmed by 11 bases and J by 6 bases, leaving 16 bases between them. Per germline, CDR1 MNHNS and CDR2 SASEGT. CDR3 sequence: CAARDSYAGELFF. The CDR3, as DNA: TGTGCCGCCCGGGACTCCTACGCCGGGGAGCTGTTTTTT.

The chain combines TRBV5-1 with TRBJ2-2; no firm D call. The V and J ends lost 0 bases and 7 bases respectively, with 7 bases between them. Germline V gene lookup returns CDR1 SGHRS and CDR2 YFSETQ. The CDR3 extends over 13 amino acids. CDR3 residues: CASSLVEDGELFF. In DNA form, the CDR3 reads TGCGCCAGCAGCTTGGTTGAGGACGGGGAGCTGTTTTTT.

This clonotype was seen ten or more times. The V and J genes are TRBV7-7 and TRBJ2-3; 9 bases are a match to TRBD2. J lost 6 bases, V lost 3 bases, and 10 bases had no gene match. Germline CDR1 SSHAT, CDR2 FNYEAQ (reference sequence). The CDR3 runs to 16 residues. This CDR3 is CASSFIKREVKDTQYF. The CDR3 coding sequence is TGTGCCAGCAGCTTTATAAAGCGGGAGGTTAAGGATACGCAGTATTTT.

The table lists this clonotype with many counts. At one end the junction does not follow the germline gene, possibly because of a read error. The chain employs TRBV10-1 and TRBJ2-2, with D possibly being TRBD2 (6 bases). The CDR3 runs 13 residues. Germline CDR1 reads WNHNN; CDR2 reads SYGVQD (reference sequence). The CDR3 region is CASSERDTGELFF. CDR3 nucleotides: TGTGCCAGCAGTGAGCGGGACACCGGGGAGCTGTTTTTT.

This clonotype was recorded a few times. CDR3 bases: TGCAGCTTGGCATGGAAAGAGACCCAGTACTTC. It translates to CSLAWKETQYF. The J gene is TRBJ2-5, the V gene TRBV29-1; no reliable D call. V shed 8 bases and J shed 3 bases, with 10 bases lying between them. The CDR3 runs 11 residues. Germline V lookup: CDR1 SQVTM, CDR2 ANQGSEA.

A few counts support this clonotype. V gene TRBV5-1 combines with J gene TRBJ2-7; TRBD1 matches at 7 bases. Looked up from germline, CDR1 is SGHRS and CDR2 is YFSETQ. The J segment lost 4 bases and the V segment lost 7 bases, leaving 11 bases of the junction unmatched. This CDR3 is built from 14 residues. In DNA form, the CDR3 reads TGCGCCAGCGCAAAGAGACAGGGAATGTACGAGCAGTACTTC. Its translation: CASAKRQGMYEQYF.

CDR3 bases: TGCAGTGCTAGCGGTAATACGCTAGCCAAAAACATTCAGTACTTC. Amino acid sequence: CSASGNTLAKNIQYF. This chain uses TRBV20-1 with TRBJ2-4, with D hard to call. Germline CDR1 DFQATT, CDR2 SNEGSKA (reference sequence). The CDR3 length is 15 residues. V was shortened by 3 bases and J by 0 bases, with 12 bases between the two germline ends.

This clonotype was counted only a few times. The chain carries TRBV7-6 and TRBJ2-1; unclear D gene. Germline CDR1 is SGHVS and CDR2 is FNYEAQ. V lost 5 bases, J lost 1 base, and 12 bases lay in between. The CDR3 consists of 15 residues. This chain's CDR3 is CASSPRWDSYNEQFF. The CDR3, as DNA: TGTGCCAGCAGCCCACGCTGGGATTCCTACAATGAGCAGTTCTTC.

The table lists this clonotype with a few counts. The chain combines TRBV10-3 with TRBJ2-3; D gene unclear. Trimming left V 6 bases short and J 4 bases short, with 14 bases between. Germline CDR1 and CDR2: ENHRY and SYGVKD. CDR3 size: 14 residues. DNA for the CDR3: TGTGCCATCAGGGCGAATACCGCCGCAGATACGCAGTATTTT. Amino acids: CAIRANTAADTQYF.

The CDR3 loop reads CATDQASGMTGEQYF. In DNA form, the CDR3 reads TGTGCCACCGATCAAGCCAGCGGGATGACGGGCGAGCAGTACTTC. The chain links TRBV13 to TRBJ2-7, with 7 nucleotides matching TRBD2. The CDR3 loop spans 15 amino acids. The germline V gene has CDR1 PRHDT and CDR2 FYEKMQ (reference sequence). J gave up 6 bases and V 10 bases, and 18 bases lay outside the gene matches.

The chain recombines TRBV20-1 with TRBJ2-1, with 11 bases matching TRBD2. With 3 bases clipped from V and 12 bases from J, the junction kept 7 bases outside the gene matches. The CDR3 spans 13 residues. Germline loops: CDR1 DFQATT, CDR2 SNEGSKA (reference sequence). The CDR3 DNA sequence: TGCAGTGCTAGGGTAGCGGGGGGGCCGAGGCAGTTCTTC. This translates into CSARVAGGPRQFF.

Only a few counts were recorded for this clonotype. The CDR3 here is CASSLPKDTASTGELFF. The CDR3 DNA sequence: TGCGCCAGCAGCTTGCCCAAGGATACAGCGTCCACCGGGGAGCTGTTTTTT. The V call is TRBV5-1, the J call TRBJ2-2; D ambiguous. The V gene lost 1 base and the J gene lost 4 bases, with 17 bases spanning the gap. Germline V gene data show CDR1 as SGHRS and CDR2 as YFSETQ. The CDR3 loop spans 17 amino acids.

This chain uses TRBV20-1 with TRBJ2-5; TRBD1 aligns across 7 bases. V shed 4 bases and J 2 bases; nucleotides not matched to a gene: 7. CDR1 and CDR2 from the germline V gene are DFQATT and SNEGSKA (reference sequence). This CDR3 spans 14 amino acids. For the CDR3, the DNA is TGCAGTGCTACCTGGACAGGCGGGCAAGAGACCCAGTACTTC. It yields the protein CSATWTGGQETQYF.

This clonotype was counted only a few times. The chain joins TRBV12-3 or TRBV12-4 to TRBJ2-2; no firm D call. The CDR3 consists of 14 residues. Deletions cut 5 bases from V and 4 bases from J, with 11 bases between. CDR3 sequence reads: CASSPGLPTGELFF. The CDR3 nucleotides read TGTGCCAGCAGTCCGGGCCTTCCCACCGGGGAGCTGTTTTTT.

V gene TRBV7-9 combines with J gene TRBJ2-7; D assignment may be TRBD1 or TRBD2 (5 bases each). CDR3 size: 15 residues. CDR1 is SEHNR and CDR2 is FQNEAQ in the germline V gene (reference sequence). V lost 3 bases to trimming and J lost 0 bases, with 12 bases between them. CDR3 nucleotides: TGTGCCAGCAGCTTGGGACCGGCTAGCTCCTACGAGCAGTACTTC. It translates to CASSLGPASSYEQYF.

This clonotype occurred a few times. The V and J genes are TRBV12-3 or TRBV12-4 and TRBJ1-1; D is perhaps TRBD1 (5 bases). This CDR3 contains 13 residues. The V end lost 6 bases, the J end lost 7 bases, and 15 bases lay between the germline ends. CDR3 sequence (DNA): TGTGCCAGCAGCTTGATAGGGGTAAATGAAGCTTTCTTT. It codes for CASSLIGVNEAFF.

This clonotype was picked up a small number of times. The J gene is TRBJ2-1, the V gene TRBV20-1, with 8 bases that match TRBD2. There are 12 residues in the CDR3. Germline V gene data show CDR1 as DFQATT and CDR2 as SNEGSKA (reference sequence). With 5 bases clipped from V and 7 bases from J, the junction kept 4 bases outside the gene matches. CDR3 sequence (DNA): TGCAGTGCTGCCCGGGGGGGAAATGAGCAGTTCTTC. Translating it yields CSAARGGNEQFF.

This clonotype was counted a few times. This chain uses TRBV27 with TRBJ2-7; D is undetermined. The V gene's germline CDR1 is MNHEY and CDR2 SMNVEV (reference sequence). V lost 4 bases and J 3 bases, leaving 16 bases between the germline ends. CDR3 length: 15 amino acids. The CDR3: CASSWAEDAFYEQYF. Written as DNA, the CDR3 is TGTGCCAGCAGTTGGGCAGAGGACGCCTTCTACGAGCAGTACTTC.

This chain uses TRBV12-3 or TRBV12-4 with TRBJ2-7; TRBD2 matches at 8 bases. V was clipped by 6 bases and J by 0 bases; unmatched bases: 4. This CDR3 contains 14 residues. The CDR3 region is CASRQLAASYEQYF. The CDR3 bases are TGTGCCAGCAGACAACTAGCGGCCTCCTACGAGCAGTACTTC.

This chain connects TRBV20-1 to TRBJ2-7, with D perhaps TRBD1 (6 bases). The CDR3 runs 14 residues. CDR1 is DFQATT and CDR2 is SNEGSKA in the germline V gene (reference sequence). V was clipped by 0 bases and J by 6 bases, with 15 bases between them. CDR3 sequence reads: CSAREGQGLSEQYF. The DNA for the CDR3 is TGCAGTGCTAGAGAGGGGCAGGGGCTAAGCGAGCAGTACTTC.